This TCR beta chain was retrieved from a study of T cell repertoires in cytomegalovirus infection. Study-wide background: Indications came from public TCR beta signatures; they pointed to CMV infection and to a matching HLA type. Study-wide results and limits: The response measured ex vivo was dominated by TCR beta clonotypes (HLA-C-restricted and CMV-specific). The study identified carriers of CMV plus the relevant HLA from cumulative public TCR beta family frequency.

In this sample, this clonotype turned up many times. Antigen unknown. Trimming cost V 2 bases and J 0 bases; bases outside gene matches: 5. Germline V gene data show CDR1 as MDHEN and CDR2 as SYDVKM. This CDR3 comprises 18 residues. MiXCR was run by TCRdb on the reads, yielding one entry per CDR3 protein. The sample records 150,000 to 200,000 distinct CDR3 sequences, roughly 14% being singletons. The chain recombines TRBV28 with TRBJ2-4, with 12 nucleotides matching TRBD2. The sequenced material came from PBMCs. The receptor comes from a human donor in good health (CMV status not recorded). Some clones in this sample may be carry-over from other donors' samples. The CDR3 here is CASSLETSGSLAKNIQYF. CDR3 coding DNA: TGTGCCAGCAGTTTAGAGACTAGCGGGAGCCTAGCCAAAAACATTCAGTACTTC.